This TCR beta chain was sequenced during a study of T cells after posttransplantation cyclophosphamide. Assay: immunoSEQ multiplex PCR; the TCRdb copy retains only in-frame clones and omits some. The table shows roughly 49,000 clones, with around 84% occurring only once. The study's findings and limits: Blood and skin or GI T cell repertoires showed limited TRB overlap. Later post-transplant blood repertoires were often dominated by donor CD8+ memory clones. Recipient CMV seropositivity and CMV reactivation strongly tracked TRB clonality.

On this clone: The target antigen is unknown.

CDR1 and CDR2 (germline): WSHSY, SAAADI. The CDR3 has 11 residues. Between the trimmed V and J ends, which lost 5 bases and 6 bases, there was a span of 8 bases. Material: PBMCs. The receptor comes from a man aged 25 to 40 with a blood cancer, CMV-positive, and with a related stem cell donor. The chain employs TRBV10-2 and TRBJ2-7; perhaps TRBD1 as D (6 bases). CDR3 in DNA: TGCGCCAGCAGTACAGGGTTCGAGCAGTACTTC. Translated, it gives CASSTGFEQYF.